This T cell receptor (beta chain) was recorded in a study of T cell repertoires in cytomegalovirus infection. Study-level background: Public TCR beta signatures were indicative of both CMV infection and a matching HLA type.

The sample holds many counts of this clonotype. TCRdb ran MiXCR on the reads and lists one entry per CDR3 protein. The sample comprises some 150,000 distinct CDR3 sequences, about 20% of which are singletons, and roughly 11% rests with the top ten. CDR1 and CDR2 (germline): SGHTA, FQGNSA. The CDR3 consists of 13 residues. V lost 2 bases, J lost 7 bases, and 6 bases lay in between. The sequenced sample was PBMCs. This chain joins TRBV7-2 and TRBJ1-6; D not resolved. This receptor was identified in a human donor in good health (CMV status not recorded). Some clones in this sample may be carry-over from other donors' samples. CDR3 in amino acids: CASSLSVNSPLHF. The DNA of the CDR3 is TGTGCCAGCAGCTTATCGGTGAATTCACCCCTCCACTTT.